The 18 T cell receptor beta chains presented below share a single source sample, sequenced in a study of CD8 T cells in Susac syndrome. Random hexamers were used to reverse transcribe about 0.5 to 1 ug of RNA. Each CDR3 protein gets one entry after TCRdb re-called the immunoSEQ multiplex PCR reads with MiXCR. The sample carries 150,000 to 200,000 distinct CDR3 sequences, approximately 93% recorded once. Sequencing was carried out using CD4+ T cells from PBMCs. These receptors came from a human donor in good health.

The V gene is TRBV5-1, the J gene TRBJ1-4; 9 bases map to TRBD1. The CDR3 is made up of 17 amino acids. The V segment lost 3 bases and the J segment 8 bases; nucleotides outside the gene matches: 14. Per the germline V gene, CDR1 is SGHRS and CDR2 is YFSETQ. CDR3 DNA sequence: TGCGCCAGCAGCTCTTCCCCGAACAGGGGGCAGGGCGAAAAACTGTTTTTT. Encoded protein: CASSSSPNRGQGEKLFF. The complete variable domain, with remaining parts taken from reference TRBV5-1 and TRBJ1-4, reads KAGVTQTPRYLIKTRGQQVTLSCSPISGHRSVSWYQQTPGQGLQFLFEYFSETQRNKGNFPGRFSGRQFSNSRSEMNVSTLELGDSALYLCASSSSPNRGQGEKLFFGSGTQLSVL.

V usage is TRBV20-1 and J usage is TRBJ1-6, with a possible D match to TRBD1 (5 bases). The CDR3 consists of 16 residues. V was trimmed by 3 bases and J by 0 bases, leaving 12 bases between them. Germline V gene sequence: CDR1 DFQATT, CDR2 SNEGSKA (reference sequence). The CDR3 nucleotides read TGCAGTGCTAGGAAAGGCGGGGGCTCCTATAATTCACCCCTCCACTTT. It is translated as CSARKGGGSYNSPLHF.

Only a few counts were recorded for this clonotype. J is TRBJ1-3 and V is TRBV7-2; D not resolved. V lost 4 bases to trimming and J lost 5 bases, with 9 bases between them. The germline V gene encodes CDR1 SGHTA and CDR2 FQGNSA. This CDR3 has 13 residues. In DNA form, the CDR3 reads TGTGCCAGCAGCTCATGGGGTCGAAACACCATATATTTT. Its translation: CASSSWGRNTIYF.

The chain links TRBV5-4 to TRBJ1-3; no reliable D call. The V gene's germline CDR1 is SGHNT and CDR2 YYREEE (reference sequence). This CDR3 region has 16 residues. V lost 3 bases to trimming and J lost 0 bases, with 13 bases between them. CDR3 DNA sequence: TGTGCCAGCAGCTCGCCCGGGCCGCACTCTGGAAACACCATATATTTT. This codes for CASSSPGPHSGNTIYF.

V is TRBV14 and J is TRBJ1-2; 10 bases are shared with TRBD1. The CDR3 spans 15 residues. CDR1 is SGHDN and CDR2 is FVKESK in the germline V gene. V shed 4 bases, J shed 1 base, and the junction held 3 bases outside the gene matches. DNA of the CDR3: TGTGCCAGCAGCCCGGACAGGGGGAATAACTATGGCTACACCTTC. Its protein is CASSPDRGNNYGYTF.

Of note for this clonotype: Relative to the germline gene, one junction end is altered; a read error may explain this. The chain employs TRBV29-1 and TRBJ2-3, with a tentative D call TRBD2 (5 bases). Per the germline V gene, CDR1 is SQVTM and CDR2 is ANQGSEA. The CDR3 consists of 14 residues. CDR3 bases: TGCAGCGTTGAACTCGGCCGGGGAGCAGATACGCGGTATTTT. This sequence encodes CSVELGRGADTRYF.

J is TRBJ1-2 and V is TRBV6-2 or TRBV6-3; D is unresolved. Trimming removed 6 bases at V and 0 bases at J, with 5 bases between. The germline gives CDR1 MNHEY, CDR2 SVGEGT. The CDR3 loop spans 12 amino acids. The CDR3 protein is CASREANYGYTF. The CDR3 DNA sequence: TGTGCCAGCAGAGAGGCTAACTATGGCTACACCTTC.

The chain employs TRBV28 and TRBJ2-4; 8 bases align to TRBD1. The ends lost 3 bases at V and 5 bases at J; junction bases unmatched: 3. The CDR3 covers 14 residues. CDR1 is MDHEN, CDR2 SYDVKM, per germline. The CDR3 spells CASSFRQGQNIQYF. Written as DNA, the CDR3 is TGTGCCAGCAGTTTCCGACAGGGGCAAAACATTCAGTACTTC.

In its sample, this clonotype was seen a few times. CDR3 protein: CASSQVWTMNKNIQYF. The CDR3 bases are TGTGCCAGCAGCCAAGTTTGGACTATGAATAAAAACATTCAGTACTTC. The J gene is TRBJ2-4, the V gene TRBV4-2; weak D call: TRBD2 (6 bases). The CDR3 totals 16 residues. CDR1 LGHNA and CDR2 YNFKEQ come from the germline V gene. Trimming took off 1 base at V and 4 bases at J, with 14 bases between the two ends.

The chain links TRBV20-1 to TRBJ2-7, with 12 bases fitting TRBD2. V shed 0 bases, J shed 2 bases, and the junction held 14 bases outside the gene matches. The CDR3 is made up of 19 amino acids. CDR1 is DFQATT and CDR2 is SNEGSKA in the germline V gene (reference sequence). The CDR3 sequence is CSARDRSPSGLAGTYEQYV. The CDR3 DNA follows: TGCAGTGCTAGAGACAGGTCCCCGTCGGGACTAGCGGGCACCTACGAGCAGTACGTC.

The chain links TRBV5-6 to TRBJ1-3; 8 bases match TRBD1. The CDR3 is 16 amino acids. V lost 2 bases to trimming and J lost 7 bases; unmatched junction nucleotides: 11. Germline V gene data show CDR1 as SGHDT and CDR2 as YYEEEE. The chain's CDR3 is CASSFWSGTGPNTIYF. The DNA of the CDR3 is TGTGCCAGCAGCTTCTGGTCCGGGACAGGTCCTAACACCATATATTTT.

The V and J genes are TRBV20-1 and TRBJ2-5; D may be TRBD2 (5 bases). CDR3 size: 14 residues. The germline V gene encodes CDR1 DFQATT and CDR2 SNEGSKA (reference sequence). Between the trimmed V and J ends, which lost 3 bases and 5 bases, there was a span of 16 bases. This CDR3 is CSARSSLQRETQYF. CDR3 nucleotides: TGCAGTGCTAGGTCCTCCCTGCAGCGGGAGACCCAGTACTTC.

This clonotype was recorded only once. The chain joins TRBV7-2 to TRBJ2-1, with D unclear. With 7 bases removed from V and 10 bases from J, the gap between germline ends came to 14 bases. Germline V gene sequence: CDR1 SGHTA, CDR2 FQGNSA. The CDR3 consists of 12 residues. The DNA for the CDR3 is TGTGCCAGCACCATCCCCAGGAAAGAGCAGTTCTTC. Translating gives CASTIPRKEQFF.

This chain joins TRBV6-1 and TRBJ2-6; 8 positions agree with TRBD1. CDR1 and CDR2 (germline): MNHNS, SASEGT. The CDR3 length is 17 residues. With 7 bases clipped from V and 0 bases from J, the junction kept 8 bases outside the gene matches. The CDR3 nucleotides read TGTGCCAGCACCAACAGGGGGTTAGTCTCTGGGGCCAACGTCCTGACTTTC. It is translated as CASTNRGLVSGANVLTF.

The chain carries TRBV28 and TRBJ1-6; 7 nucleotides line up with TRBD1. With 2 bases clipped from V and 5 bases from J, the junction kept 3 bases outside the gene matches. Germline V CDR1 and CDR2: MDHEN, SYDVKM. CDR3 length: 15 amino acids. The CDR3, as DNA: TGTGCCAGCAGTTTAACAGGGGCCCATAATTCACCCCTCCACTTT. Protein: CASSLTGAHNSPLHF.

The DNA of the CDR3 is TGTGCCAGCAGTGGCCGGAATAGCAATCAGCCCCAGCATTTT. Protein: CASSGRNSNQPQHF. This chain connects TRBV25-1 to TRBJ1-5, with unresolved D. V lost 4 bases and J 0 bases, leaving 7 bases between the germline ends. The CDR3 is made up of 14 amino acids. Germline values: CDR1 MGHDK, CDR2 SYGVNS. Together with reference TRBV25-1 and TRBJ1-5, the CDR3 gives the full variable domain: EADIYQTPRYLVIGTGKKITLECSQTMGHDKMYWYQQDPGMELHLIHYSYGVNSTEKGDLSSESTVSRIRTEHFPLTLESARPSHTSQYLCASSGRNSNQPQHFGDGTRLSIL.

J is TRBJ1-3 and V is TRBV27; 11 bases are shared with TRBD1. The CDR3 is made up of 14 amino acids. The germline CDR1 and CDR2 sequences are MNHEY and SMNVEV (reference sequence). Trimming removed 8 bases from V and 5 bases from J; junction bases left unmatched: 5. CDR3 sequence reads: CASSGQGARNTIYF. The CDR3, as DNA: TGTGCCAGCTCCGGACAGGGGGCGAGAAACACCATATATTTT.

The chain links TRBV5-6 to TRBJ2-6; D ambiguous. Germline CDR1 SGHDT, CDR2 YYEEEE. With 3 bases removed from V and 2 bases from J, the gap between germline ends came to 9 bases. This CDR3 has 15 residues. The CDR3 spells CASSSYGAGANVLTF. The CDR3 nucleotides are TGTGCCAGCAGCTCATACGGTGCTGGGGCCAACGTCCTGACTTTC.